The entry below describes one T cell receptor (beta chain). Its antigen target is currently unknown. The sample holds no much larger clone one base away, and base qualities are not on file. In Seattle, one collaborating source enrolled patients while the infection was active and tracked those patients longitudinally over the course of disease. The collaborating institutions used their own protocols to collect whole blood in K2EDTA tubes. For TCRbeta analysis, collaborators shipped samples as frozen whole blood, isolated PBMCs, or DNA extracted from either of those sample types. The immunoSEQ Assay, a bias-controlled multiplex PCR, was used to amplify TCRbeta CDR3 regions from genomic DNA. The original pipeline was this. The number of nucleated cells in each sample was estimated from the amplification of reference gene primers within the assay. Sequence reads were collapsed and filtered to measure the absolute abundance of every unique TCRbeta CDR3 rearrangement. For each sample, productive Simpson clonality was calculated as the square root of Simpson's diversity index over productive rearrangements. Drawn from immuneACCESS, this table holds only the in-frame rearrangements with V and J called that TCRdb kept. Clones are partly lost; checked studies trace under half to an unresolved V gene and leave the rest unexplained. V, J and clone size derive from that table, while D and trimming were established from the DNA sequence. The sample has 430,000 or so clones on record, approximately 90% of them singletons. The ten largest clones represent around 0.92% of the sample.

This sample was included in a study of blood T cell repertoires in COVID-19 (dated by TCRdb to the early 2020s). Regarding the study in general: Samples from collaborators originated in the United States, Italy and Spain and spanned both the acute and convalescent phases of COVID-19. The prospective study material was composed of cDNA or gDNA derived from T cells, B-cell-depleted T cells, or PBMCs. Subjects who had been exposed to COVID-19, were actively infected with it, or had recovered from it provided the deeply sampled blood TCRbeta repertoires that made up the dataset. The repertoires were released in a freely available public database meant as a resource for research on the immune response to SARS-CoV-2. Samples came from the ongoing ImmuneRACE study (first 160 participants) plus 1,254 subjects from 6 global collaborators. The sample metadata nearly always contained a de-identified subject ID, COVID-19 status, age in years and sex. Where HLA class I and class II types were available, the types were taken from metadata supplied by the sample provider, not from assay-based typing. What the study reported, not specific to this receptor: The quantity of clinical and demographic metadata differed by source and by participant and was supplied without curation.

The CDR3 measures 15 amino acids from cysteine to phenylalanine. Only the CDR3 portion is preserved as DNA: 45 bases, with reading frame beginning at the first base. The germline ends are 14 bases apart after V is trimmed by 5 bases and J by 3 bases. CDR1 and CDR2, looked up from the germline V gene (reference sequence), are LNHDA and SQIVND. The sequencing input was peripheral blood. Recombination linked TRBV19 to TRBJ1-5, and TRBD1 may be the D gene, going by 6 matching bases. This receptor was taken from a man in his late teens or twenties with COVID-19, enrolled during active disease. The sequence in DNA is TGTGCCAGTAGTCAACAGGGTCTCAACAATCAGCCCCAGCATTTT. Translated, it reads CASSQQGLNNQPQHF. The full variable domain, with segments outside the CDR3 supplied by the reference TRBV19 and TRBJ1-5 proteins, appears as DGGITQSPKYLFRKEGQNVTLSCEQNLNHDAMYWYRQDPGQGLRLIYYSQIVNDFQKGDIAEGYSVSREKKESFPLTVTSAQKNPTAFYLCASSQQGLNNQPQHFGDGTRLSIL.